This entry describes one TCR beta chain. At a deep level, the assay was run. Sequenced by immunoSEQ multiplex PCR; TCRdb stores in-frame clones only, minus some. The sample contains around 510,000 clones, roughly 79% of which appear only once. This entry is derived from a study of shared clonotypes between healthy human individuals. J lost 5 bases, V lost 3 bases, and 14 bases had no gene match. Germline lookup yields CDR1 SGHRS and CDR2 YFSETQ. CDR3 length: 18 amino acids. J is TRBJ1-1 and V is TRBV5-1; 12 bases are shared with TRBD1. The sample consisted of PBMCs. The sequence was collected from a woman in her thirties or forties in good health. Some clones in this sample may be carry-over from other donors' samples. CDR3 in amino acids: CASSSGQGATWGGTEAFF. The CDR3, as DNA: TGCGCCAGCAGCTCGGGACAGGGGGCGACCTGGGGAGGAACTGAAGCTTTCTTT. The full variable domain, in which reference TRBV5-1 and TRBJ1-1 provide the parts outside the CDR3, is KAGVTQTPRYLIKTRGQQVTLSCSPISGHRSVSWYQQTPGQGLQFLFEYFSETQRNKGNFPGRFSGRQFSNSRSEMNVSTLELGDSALYLCASSSGQGATWGGTEAFFGQGTRLTVV.